This T cell receptor (beta chain) was observed in a study of shared clonotypes between healthy human individuals. General study results and limits: Investigators collected only blood, and repertoires in tissues likely differ.

Comments on this clone: Its antigen remains unknown.

Between the trimmed V and J ends, which lost 0 bases and 4 bases, there was a span of 8 bases. Germline V gives CDR1 MNHEY, CDR2 SVGAGI. There are 14 residues in the CDR3. Profiled with immunoSEQ multiplex PCR; TCRdb holds only in-frame clones, not every one. The sample lists millions of clones; over 85% were seen once. Sequenced: naive CD4+ T cells sorted from blood. Subset described: CD45RA+ positively selected. This sequence joins TRBV6-5 and TRBJ2-3; D gene unclear. The TCR sequence derives from a man between 18 and 35 years old in good health. This CDR3 reads CASSYSGWSDTQYF. CDR3 sequence (DNA): TGTGCCAGCAGTTACTCGGGATGGTCAGATACGCAGTATTTT.